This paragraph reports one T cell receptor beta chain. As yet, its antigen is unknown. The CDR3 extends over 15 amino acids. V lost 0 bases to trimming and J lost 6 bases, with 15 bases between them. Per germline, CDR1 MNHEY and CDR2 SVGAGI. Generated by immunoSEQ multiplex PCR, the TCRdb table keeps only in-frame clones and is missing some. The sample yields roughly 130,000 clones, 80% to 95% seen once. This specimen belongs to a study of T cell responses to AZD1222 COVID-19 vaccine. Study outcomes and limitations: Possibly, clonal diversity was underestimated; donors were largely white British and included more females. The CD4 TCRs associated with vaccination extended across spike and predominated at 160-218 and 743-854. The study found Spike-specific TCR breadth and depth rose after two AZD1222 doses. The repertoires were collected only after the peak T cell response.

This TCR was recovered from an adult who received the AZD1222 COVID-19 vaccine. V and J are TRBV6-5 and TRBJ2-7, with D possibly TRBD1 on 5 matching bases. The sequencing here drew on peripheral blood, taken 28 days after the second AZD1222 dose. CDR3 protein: CASSYSSAGLGEQYF. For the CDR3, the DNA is TGTGCCAGCAGTTACTCATCGGCAGGGCTCGGCGAGCAGTACTTC.